Each of the 26 T cell receptor beta chains below was sequenced from the same sample in a study of T cell responses to AZD1222 COVID-19 vaccine. Only in-frame clones appear in the TCRdb table, and some are missing; sequencing was by immunoSEQ multiplex PCR. The sample has about 120,000 clones; approximately 90% are singletons. This sample comprised peripheral blood, obtained on day 0 of AZD1222 vaccination. These receptor sequences come from an adult in good health.

V usage is TRBV7-9 and J usage is TRBJ1-4; D is undetermined. Germline V gene data show CDR1 as SEHNR and CDR2 as FQNEAQ (reference sequence). This CDR3 has 15 residues. Trimming pared 1 base from V and 5 bases from J, leaving 11 bases between. The CDR3 is CASSLVGNQNEKLFF. As DNA, the CDR3 is TGTGCCAGCAGCTTAGTGGGGAACCAAAATGAAAAACTGTTTTTT. Full variable domain (rest looked up from reference TRBV7-9 and TRBJ1-4): DTGVSQNPRHKITKRGQNVTFRCDPISEHNRLYWYRQTLGQGPEFLTYFQNEAQLEKSRLLSDRFSAERPKGSFSTLEIQRTEQGDSAMYLCASSLVGNQNEKLFFGSGTQLSVL.

The CDR3 reads CASRVTANNSPLHF. The DNA of the CDR3 is TGTGCCAGCAGAGTAACAGCGAATAATTCACCCCTCCACTTT. The genes are TRBV6-5 and TRBJ1-6; D unresolved. The CDR3 spans 14 residues. CDR1 and CDR2 (germline): MNHEY, SVGAGI. Trimming left V 6 bases short and J 5 bases short, with 11 bases between.

V is TRBV5-1 and J is TRBJ2-3; 11 positions match TRBD1. The CDR3 length is 19 residues. After removal of 4 bases from V and 0 bases from J, the junction contained 13 bases not matched to a gene. Germline CDR1 and CDR2: SGHRS and YFSETQ. The CDR3 spells CASSRPPGQGGYSTDTQYF. CDR3 bases: TGCGCCAGCAGCCGACCTCCGGGACAGGGGGGTTATAGCACAGATACGCAGTATTTT.

V gene TRBV28 combines with J gene TRBJ1-2, with 8 bases lining up with TRBD1. The CDR3 runs 14 residues. In germline, CDR1 is MDHEN, CDR2 SYDVKM. Germline trimming cut 6 bases from V and 4 bases from J; bases unmatched to any gene: 7. The CDR3 DNA sequence: TGTGCCAGCAGCTCCTCAGGGGGCAGCTATGGCTACACCTTC. Protein product: CASSSSGGSYGYTF.

The rearrangement joins TRBV20-1 to TRBJ1-1; D is possibly TRBD1 (5 bases). CDR1 is DFQATT and CDR2 is SNEGSKA in the germline V gene (reference sequence). The CDR3 length is 13 residues. Trimming removed 3 bases from V and 1 base from J, with 9 bases in between. Written as DNA, the CDR3 is TGCAGTGCTAGTGGGGCTCAGAACACTGAAGCTTTCTTT. This translates into CSASGAQNTEAFF.

The chain uses TRBV6-6 and TRBJ2-6, with TRBD2 as a possible D gene (6 bases). V was trimmed by 0 bases and J by 4 bases, leaving 10 bases between them. The CDR3 length is 16 residues. From germline, CDR1 is MNHNY and CDR2 SVGAGI (reference sequence). CDR3 protein: CASSYSRGRGANVLTF. CDR3 in DNA: TGTGCCAGCAGTTACTCCCGGGGGAGGGGGGCCAACGTCCTGACTTTC.

V is TRBV18 and J is TRBJ1-2; no firm D call. The germline V gene has CDR1 KGHSH and CDR2 LQKENI. V shed 1 base and J shed 2 bases, with 5 bases lying between them. The CDR3 sequence is 13 residues long. The CDR3 DNA reads as TGTGCCAGCTCACCACAGACCAACTATGGCTACACCTTC. It codes for CASSPQTNYGYTF. Variable domain in full (rest from reference TRBV18 and TRBJ1-2): NAGVMQNPRHLVRRRGQEARLRCSPMKGHSHVYWYRQLPEEGLKFMVYLQKENIIDESGMPKERFSAEFPKEGPSILRIQQVVRGDSAAYFCASSPQTNYGYTFGSGTRLTVV.

This chain uses TRBV19 with TRBJ1-2; D is possibly TRBD1 (5 bases). The CDR3 loop spans 15 amino acids. The germline V and J ends were trimmed by 1 base and 5 bases, with 14 bases remaining between them. The germline CDR1 and CDR2 sequences are LNHDA and SQIVND (reference sequence). The CDR3 bases are TGTGCCAGTAGTATAGGGGGCGGAGGGATATATGGCTACACCTTC. This gives the protein CASSIGGGGIYGYTF.

V is TRBV7-3 and J is TRBJ2-3, with 7 bases identical to TRBD2. With 1 base clipped from V and 2 bases from J, the junction kept 6 bases outside the gene matches. Germline loops: CDR1 SGHTA, CDR2 FQGTGA. The CDR3 length is 16 residues. Written as DNA, the CDR3 is TGTGCCAGCAGCTTAAGAGGCGGGAGACCCACAGATACGCAGTATTTT. Translation: CASSLRGGRPTDTQYF.

This chain connects TRBV3-1 (or the pseudogene TRBV3-2) to TRBJ1-6; no definite D call. The CDR3 is 13 residues long. CDR1 and CDR2 from the germline V gene are LGHDT and YNNKEL (reference sequence). Trimming took off 6 bases at V and 8 bases at J, with 11 bases between the two ends. The CDR3 nucleotides read TGTGCCAGCAGTCGGACTTGGGATTCACCCCTCCACTTT. Residues: CASSRTWDSPLHF.

V and J are TRBV6-5 and TRBJ2-3; 9 positions match TRBD1. With V trimmed by 0 bases and J by 7 bases, 8 bases remained unmatched. The CDR3 runs to 16 residues. The V gene's germline CDR1 is MNHEY and CDR2 SVGAGI. DNA for the CDR3: TGTGCCAGCAGTTACTCGGGACAGGGTCTTCTGAATACGCAGTATTTT. The encoded protein is CASSYSGQGLLNTQYF.

The chain recombines TRBV6-2 or TRBV6-3 with TRBJ2-7; 11 nucleotides agree with TRBD2. The junction had 14 bases not matched to a gene; V was cut back by 4 bases and J by 9 bases. CDR3 length equals 16 residues. Germline values: CDR1 MNHEY, CDR2 SVGEGT. The CDR3 reads CASSSGTSGSYEWQYV. The CDR3 nucleotides are TGTGCCAGCAGTTCAGGGACTAGCGGATCCTACGAGTGGCAGTACGTC.

The J gene is TRBJ1-2, the V gene TRBV27; the D gene is possibly TRBD1 (6 bases). Germline V gives CDR1 MNHEY, CDR2 SMNVEV (reference sequence). The V gene lost 8 bases and the J gene lost 2 bases, with 12 bases spanning the gap. This CDR3 region has 13 residues. The CDR3 region has the DNA TGTGCCAGCGCCGGGACACTCAACTATGGCTACACCTTC. Its translation is CASAGTLNYGYTF.

For this clone: Other nucleotide sequences from this sample produce the same CDR3. The V call is TRBV20-1, the J call TRBJ1-1, with D hard to call. Germline-derived CDR1 and CDR2 are DFQATT and SNEGSKA (reference sequence). V was clipped by 1 base and J by 5 bases, with 5 bases between them. The CDR3 totals 11 residues. The chain's CDR3 is CSARAGTEAFF. The CDR3 DNA reads as TGCAGTGCTAGAGCGGGGACTGAAGCTTTCTTT.

With regard to this clone: Additional DNA sequences in this sample encode the identical CDR3. CDR3 amino acids: CASSLTGEYGYTF. As DNA, the CDR3 is TGTGCCAGCAGCTTAACAGGGGAGTATGGCTACACCTTC. The J gene is TRBJ1-2, the V gene TRBV7-9; TRBD1 matches at 7 bases. Trimming removed 2 bases from V and 5 bases from J; junction bases left unmatched: 2. This CDR3 region has 13 residues. The germline V gene has CDR1 SEHNR and CDR2 FQNEAQ (reference sequence).

This chain links TRBV14 with TRBJ1-2; tentatively, D is TRBD1 (5 bases). Deletions cut 1 base from V and 4 bases from J, with 13 bases between. CDR1 SGHDN and CDR2 FVKESK come from the germline V gene. The length of the CDR3 is 15 residues. CDR3 region: CASSQGQKASYGYTF. The CDR3 DNA sequence: TGTGCCAGCAGCCAAGGACAGAAGGCGTCCTATGGCTACACCTTC.

The J gene is TRBJ2-2, the V gene TRBV9, with 10 bases lining up with TRBD1. With V trimmed by 4 bases and J by 3 bases, 6 bases remained unmatched. The germline V gene encodes CDR1 SGDLS and CDR2 YYNGEE. There are 16 residues in the CDR3. The CDR3 spells CASSSRDRGHTGELFF. The CDR3 region has the DNA TGTGCCAGCAGCAGCCGGGACAGGGGACACACCGGGGAGCTGTTTTTT.

The V and J genes are TRBV3-1 (or the pseudogene TRBV3-2) and TRBJ1-5; D unclear. From germline, CDR1 is LGHDT and CDR2 YNNKEL (reference sequence). CDR3 length equals 15 residues. Trimming stripped 1 base from V and 2 bases from J, with 9 bases between. As DNA, the CDR3 is TGTGCCAGCAGCCAAGTACCCGGGGGCAATCAGCCCCAGCATTTT. Its translation: CASSQVPGGNQPQHF.

The chain uses TRBV28 and TRBJ1-1; D uncertain. The CDR3 consists of 12 residues. Germline V gene data show CDR1 as MDHEN and CDR2 as SYDVKM. V was clipped by 7 bases and J by 0 bases, with 6 bases between them. The CDR3 DNA follows: TGTGCCAGCATCTCGATGAACACTGAAGCTTTCTTT. Residues: CASISMNTEAFF. Using reference TRBV28 and TRBJ1-1 for the parts outside the CDR3, the full variable domain is DVKVTQSSRYLVKRTGEKVFLECVQDMDHENMFWYRQDPGLGLRLIYFSYDVKMKEKGDIPEGYSVSREKKERFSLILESASTNQTSMYLCASISMNTEAFFGQGTRLTVV.

This clone appeared once. This chain's CDR3 is CASSLDTRANYGYTF. In DNA, the CDR3 is TGTGCCAGCAGCTTAGATACCAGAGCTAACTATGGCTACACCTTC. This rearrangement joins TRBV11-2 to TRBJ1-2, with unresolved D. This CDR3 comprises 15 residues. V was trimmed by 0 bases and J by 0 bases, leaving 8 bases between them. Germline CDR1 SGHAT, CDR2 FQNNGV.

In its sample, this clone was seen a few times. The chain is built from TRBV5-1 and TRBJ1-3; D gene uncertain. With 2 bases removed from V and 0 bases from J, the gap between germline ends came to 6 bases. CDR1 and CDR2 (germline): SGHRS, YFSETQ. The CDR3 totals 14 residues. The CDR3 bases are TGCGCCAGCAGCTTAGCCAGCTCTGGAAACACCATATATTTT. Residues: CASSLASSGNTIYF.

J is TRBJ2-2 and V is TRBV27; 8 bases match TRBD2. Germline V CDR1 and CDR2: MNHEY, SMNVEV (reference sequence). V lost 8 bases to trimming and J lost 1 base; unmatched junction nucleotides: 3. The CDR3 consists of 14 residues. The CDR3 is CASLAGQNTGELFF. The CDR3 region has the DNA TGTGCCAGCTTAGCGGGACAGAACACCGGGGAGCTGTTTTTT.

This rearrangement joins TRBV24-1 to TRBJ2-2, with unresolved D. Deletions cut 4 bases from V and 1 base from J, with 6 bases between. The CDR3 is made up of 14 amino acids. The germline gives CDR1 KGHDR, CDR2 SFDVKD. DNA for the CDR3: TGTGCCACCAGTGACGGCTTGAACACCGGGGAGCTGTTTTTT. Amino acids: CATSDGLNTGELFF.

The rearrangement joins TRBV21-1 to TRBJ2-7. TRBV21-1 is assigned pseudogene status. This CDR3 has 14 residues. CDR3 sequence (DNA): TGTGCCAGCCTCAGGTGTGGGGACGCCTACGAGCAGTACTTC. Protein product: CASLRCGDAYEQYF.

The V gene is TRBV19, the J gene TRBJ2-4, with TRBD1 identical over 9 bases. There are 16 residues in the CDR3. J gave up 4 bases and V 6 bases, and 10 bases lay outside the gene matches. CDR1 LNHDA and CDR2 SQIVND come from the germline V gene (reference sequence). CDR3 nucleotide sequence: TGTGCCAGTAGCCCCGCATCCGGGACAGGGAAAAACATTCAGTACTTC. Amino acid sequence: CASSPASGTGKNIQYF. Combining the CDR3 with reference TRBV19 and TRBJ2-4 gives the whole variable domain DGGITQSPKYLFRKEGQNVTLSCEQNLNHDAMYWYRQDPGQGLRLIYYSQIVNDFQKGDIAEGYSVSREKKESFPLTVTSAQKNPTAFYLCASSPASGTGKNIQYFGAGTRLSVL.

This clone appeared once. The chain joins TRBV5-4 to TRBJ2-7; D gene uncertain. Trimming took off 3 bases at V and 0 bases at J, with 10 bases between the two ends. From germline, CDR1 is SGHNT and CDR2 YYREEE (reference sequence). CDR3 length equals 14 residues. Written as DNA, the CDR3 is TGTGCCAGCAGCTACCATATGAGCTCCTACGAGCAGTACTTC. It specifies CASSYHMSSYEQYF. Full variable domain (missing parts from reference TRBV5-4 and TRBJ2-7): ETGVTQSPTHLIKTRGQQVTLRCSSQSGHNTVSWYQQALGQGPQFIFQYYREEENGRGNFPPRFSGLQFPNYSSELNVNALELDDSALYLCASSYHMSSYEQYFGPGTRLTVT.